Below are 5 T cell receptor beta chains sequenced from a single sample in a study of shared clonotypes between healthy human individuals. The data were produced by immunoSEQ multiplex PCR, yet TCRdb's version contains in-frame clones alone and is incomplete. The sample has approximately 2.5 million clones, 85% to 95% seen once. Sequencing was done on a sample of naive CD4+ T cells sorted from blood. The subset is: CD45RA+ positively selected. The source of these receptors is a young man in good health.

The chain recombines TRBV10-3 with TRBJ2-3; a possible D gene is TRBD2 (7 bases). Germline CDR1 ENHRY, CDR2 SYGVKD. The CDR3 extends over 15 amino acids. Trimming cost V 4 bases and J 0 bases, with 11 bases left between them. The CDR3 sequence is CAISAGEGSTDTQYF. The CDR3 nucleotides read TGTGCCATCAGTGCAGGGGAGGGTAGCACAGATACGCAGTATTTT.

This chain links TRBV6-6 with TRBJ1-4; 8 positions agree with TRBD1. The germline gives CDR1 MNHNY, CDR2 SVGAGI (reference sequence). This CDR3 comprises 15 residues. Trimming took 2 bases from V and 5 from J; bases not matched to a gene: 4. DNA of the CDR3: TGTGCCAGCAGTTACGTTGGGACAGGCAATGAAAAACTGTTTTTT. It specifies CASSYVGTGNEKLFF.

This clone has only one observation. The rearrangement joins TRBV6-5 to TRBJ1-1; 8 bases line up with TRBD1. This CDR3 region has 15 residues. Germline CDR1 MNHEY, CDR2 SVGAGI. V was pared by 5 bases and J by 4 bases, with 9 bases of the junction left unmatched. CDR3 DNA: TGTGCCAGCAGTCGGGGACAGGTATCTTTCACTGAAGCTTTCTTT. This translates into CASSRGQVSFTEAFF.

The gene calls are TRBV10-3 and TRBJ1-6, with TRBD1 matching over 7 bases. This CDR3 is 12 amino acids long. CDR1 and CDR2 from the germline V gene are ENHRY and SYGVKD. V trimming: 8 bases; J trimming: 8 bases; junction bases outside the gene matches: 3. CDR3 in amino acids: CAIADRDSPLHF. CDR3 bases: TGTGCCATCGCCGACAGGGATTCACCCCTCCACTTT.

The V gene is TRBV6-5, the J gene TRBJ1-3, with D perhaps TRBD1 (5 bases). Trimming left V 8 bases short and J 2 bases short, with 13 bases between. This CDR3 is 14 amino acids long. Germline V gene sequence: CDR1 MNHEY, CDR2 SVGAGI. The CDR3 DNA sequence: TGTGCCAGCCGGGGGTCGGGGGCTGGAAACACCATATATTTT. Its translation: CASRGSGAGNTIYF.